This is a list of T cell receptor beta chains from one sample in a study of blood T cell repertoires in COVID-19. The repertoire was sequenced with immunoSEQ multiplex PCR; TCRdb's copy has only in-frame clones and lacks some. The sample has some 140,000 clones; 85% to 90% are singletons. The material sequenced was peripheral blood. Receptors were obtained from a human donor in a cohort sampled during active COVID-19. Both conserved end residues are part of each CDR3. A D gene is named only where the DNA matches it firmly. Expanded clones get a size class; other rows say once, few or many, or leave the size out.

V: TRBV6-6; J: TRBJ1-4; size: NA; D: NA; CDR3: CASSYLADNEKLFF; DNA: TGTGCCAGCAGTTACCTGGCAGATAATGAAAAACTGTTTTTT
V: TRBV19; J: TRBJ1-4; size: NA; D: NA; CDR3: CASSLSPATNEKLFF; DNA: TGTGCCAGTAGTCTCTCCCCGGCAACTAATGAAAAACTGTTTTTT
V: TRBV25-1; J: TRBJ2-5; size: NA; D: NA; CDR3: CASTRQGQETQYF; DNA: TGTGCCAGCACGAGGCAGGGCCAAGAGACCCAGTACTTC
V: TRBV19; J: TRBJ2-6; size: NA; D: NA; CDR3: CASTRTVSGANVLTF; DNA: TGTGCCAGTACCCGGACTGTCTCTGGGGCCAACGTCCTGACTTTC
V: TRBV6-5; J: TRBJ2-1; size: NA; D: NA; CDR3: CASSYRPRGTYNEQFF; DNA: TGTGCCAGCAGTTACAGGCCGAGGGGGACCTACAATGAGCAGTTCTTC
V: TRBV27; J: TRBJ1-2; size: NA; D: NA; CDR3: CASSEQTGAGYTF; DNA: TGTGCCAGCAGTGAACAAACAGGTGCTGGCTACACCTTC
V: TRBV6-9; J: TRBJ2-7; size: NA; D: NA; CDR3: CASSLYSGVSYEQYF; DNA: TGTGCCAGCAGTTTGTACTCCGGGGTGTCCTACGAGCAGTACTTC
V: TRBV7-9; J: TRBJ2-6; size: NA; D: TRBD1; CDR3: CASSSGQGLISGANVLTF; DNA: TGTGCCAGCAGCTCAGGACAGGGACTCATATCTGGGGCCAACGTCCTGACTTTC
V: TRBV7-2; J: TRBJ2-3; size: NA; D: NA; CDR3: CASSPQGLSTDTQYF; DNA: TGTGCCAGCAGCCCGCAGGGACTCAGCACAGATACGCAGTATTTT
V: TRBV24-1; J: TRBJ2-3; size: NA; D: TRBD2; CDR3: CAALPGTTTCTDTQYF; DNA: TGTGCCGCCTTACCCGGGACTACCACCTGCACAGATACGCAGTATTTT
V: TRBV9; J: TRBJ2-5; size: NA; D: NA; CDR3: CASSVATSMETQYF; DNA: TGTGCCAGCAGCGTAGCTACCTCCATGGAGACCCAGTACTTC
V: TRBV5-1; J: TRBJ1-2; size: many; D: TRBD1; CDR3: CASSLGTGQSGNGYTF; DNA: TGCGCCAGCAGCCTAGGGACAGGGCAAAGCGGGAATGGCTACACCTTC